The present T cell receptor beta chain was sequenced within a study of identifying expanded T cells in peripheral blood. Findings and caveats of the study: Across healthy donors, higher total template counts meant significantly greater roughly 2-week count variance. Technical replicates showed roughly 1.2 changed clones; two weeks 15 to 20; four weeks 19.

Sequenced by immunoSEQ multiplex PCR; TCRdb stores in-frame clones only, minus some. Of about 86,000 clones in the sample, approximately 85% were seen once. During the collection period, no donor immune events like infections were recorded. The CDR3 runs 12 residues. Trimming took 8 bases from V and 0 from J, leaving 7 bases between them. Germline CDR1 and CDR2: MDHEN and SYDVKM. Concerning this clone: Its antigen is still unknown. No conserved phenylalanine or tryptophan ends this CDR3, so it is likely a read error.

This sequence joins TRBV28 and TRBJ1-2; D gene unclear. The source of this sequence is a person aged 18 to 75 in good health. Sequenced material: blood. CDR3 loop: CASWVPNYGYTL. CDR3 in DNA: TGTGCCAGCTGGGTGCCTAACTATGGCTACACCCTC.